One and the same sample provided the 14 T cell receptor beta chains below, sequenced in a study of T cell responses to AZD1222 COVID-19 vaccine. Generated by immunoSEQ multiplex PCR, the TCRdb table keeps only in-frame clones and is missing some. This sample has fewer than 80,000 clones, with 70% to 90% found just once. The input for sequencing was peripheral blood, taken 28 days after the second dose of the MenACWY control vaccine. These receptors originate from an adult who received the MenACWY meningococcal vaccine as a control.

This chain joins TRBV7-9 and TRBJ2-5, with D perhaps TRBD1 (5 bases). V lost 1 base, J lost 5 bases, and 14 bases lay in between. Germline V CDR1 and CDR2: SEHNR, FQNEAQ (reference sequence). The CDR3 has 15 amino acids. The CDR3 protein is CASSLGSGLTETQYF. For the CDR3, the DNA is TGTGCCAGCAGCTTAGGGTCAGGGTTGACCGAGACCCAGTACTTC.

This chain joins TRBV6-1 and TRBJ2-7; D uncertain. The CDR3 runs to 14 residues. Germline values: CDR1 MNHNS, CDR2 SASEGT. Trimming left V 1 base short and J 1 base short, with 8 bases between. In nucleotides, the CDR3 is TGTGCCAGCAGTGAAGACATCCGTTCCTACGAGCAGTACTTC. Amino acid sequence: CASSEDIRSYEQYF.

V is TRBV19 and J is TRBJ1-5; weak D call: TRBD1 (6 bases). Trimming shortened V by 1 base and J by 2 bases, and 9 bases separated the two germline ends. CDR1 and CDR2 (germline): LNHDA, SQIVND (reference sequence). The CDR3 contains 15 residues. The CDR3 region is CASSIGGPGNQPQHF. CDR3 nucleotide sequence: TGTGCCAGTAGTATAGGGGGGCCGGGCAATCAGCCCCAGCATTTT.

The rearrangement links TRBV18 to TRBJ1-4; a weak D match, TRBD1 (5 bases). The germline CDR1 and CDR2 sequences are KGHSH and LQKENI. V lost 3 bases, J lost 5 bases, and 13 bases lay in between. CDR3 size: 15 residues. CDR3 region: CASSPANRRNEKLFF. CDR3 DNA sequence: TGTGCCAGCTCACCGGCGAACAGGAGGAATGAAAAACTGTTTTTT.

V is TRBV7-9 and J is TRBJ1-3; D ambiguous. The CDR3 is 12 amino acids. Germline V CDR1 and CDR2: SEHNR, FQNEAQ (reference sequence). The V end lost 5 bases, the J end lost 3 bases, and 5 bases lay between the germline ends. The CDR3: CASSLDGNTIYF. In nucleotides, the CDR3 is TGTGCCAGCAGCCTAGATGGAAACACCATATATTTT.

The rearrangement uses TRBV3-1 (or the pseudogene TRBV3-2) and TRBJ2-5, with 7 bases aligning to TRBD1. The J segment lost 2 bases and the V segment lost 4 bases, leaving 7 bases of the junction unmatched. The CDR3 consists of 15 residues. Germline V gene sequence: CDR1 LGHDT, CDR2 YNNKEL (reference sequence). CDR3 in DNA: TGTGCCAGCAGCCTACGAAAACAGGGGCAAGAGACCCAGTACTTC. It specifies CASSLRKQGQETQYF.

In nucleotides, the CDR3 is TGTGCCAGCAGCTTATATTCGGGACTAGCGGCTGATACGCAGTATTTT. This encodes CASSLYSGLAADTQYF. The chain is built from TRBV7-2 and TRBJ2-3; 11 bases are shared with TRBD2. Germline assignment: CDR1 SGHTA and CDR2 FQGNSA. The CDR3 spans 16 residues. The V gene end was trimmed by 2 bases and the J gene end by 6 bases; junction bases not matched to a gene: 7.

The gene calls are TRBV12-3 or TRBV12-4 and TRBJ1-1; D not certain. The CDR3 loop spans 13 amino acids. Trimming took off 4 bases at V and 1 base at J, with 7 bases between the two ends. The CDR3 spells CASSSHPNTEAFF. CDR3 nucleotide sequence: TGTGCCAGCAGTTCCCACCCGAACACTGAAGCTTTCTTT.

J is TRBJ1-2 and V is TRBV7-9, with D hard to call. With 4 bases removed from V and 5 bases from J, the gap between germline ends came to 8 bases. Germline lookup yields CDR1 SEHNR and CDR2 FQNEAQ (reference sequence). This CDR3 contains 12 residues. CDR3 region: CASSYAGYGYTF. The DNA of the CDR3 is TGTGCCAGCAGCTATGCGGGGTATGGCTACACCTTC.

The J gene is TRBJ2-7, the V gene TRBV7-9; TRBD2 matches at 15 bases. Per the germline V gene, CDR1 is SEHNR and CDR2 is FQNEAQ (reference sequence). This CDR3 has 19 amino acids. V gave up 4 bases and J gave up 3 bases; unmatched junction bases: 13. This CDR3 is CASSSGLAGGQRRDYEQYF. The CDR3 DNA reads TGTGCCAGCAGCTCGGGACTAGCGGGGGGCCAACGTAGGGACTACGAGCAGTACTTC.

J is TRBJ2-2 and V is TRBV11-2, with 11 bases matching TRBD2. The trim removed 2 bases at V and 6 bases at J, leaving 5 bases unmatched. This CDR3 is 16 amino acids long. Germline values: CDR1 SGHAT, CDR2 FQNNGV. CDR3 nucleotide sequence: TGTGCCAGCAGCTTATATAGCGGGGGGGCCGCCGGGGAGCTGTTTTTT. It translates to CASSLYSGGAAGELFF. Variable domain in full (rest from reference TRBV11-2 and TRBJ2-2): EAGVAQSPRYKIIEKRQSVAFWCNPISGHATLYWYQQILGQGPKLLIQFQNNGVVDDSQLPKDRFSAERLKGVDSTLKIQPAKLEDSAVYLCASSLYSGGAAGELFFGEGSRLTVL.

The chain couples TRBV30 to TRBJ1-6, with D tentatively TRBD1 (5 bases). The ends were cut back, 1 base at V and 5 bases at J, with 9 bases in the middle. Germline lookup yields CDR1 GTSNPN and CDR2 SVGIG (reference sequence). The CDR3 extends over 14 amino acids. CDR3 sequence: CAWSAGGNNSPLHF. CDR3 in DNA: TGTGCCTGGAGTGCCGGGGGGAATAATTCACCCCTCCACTTT.

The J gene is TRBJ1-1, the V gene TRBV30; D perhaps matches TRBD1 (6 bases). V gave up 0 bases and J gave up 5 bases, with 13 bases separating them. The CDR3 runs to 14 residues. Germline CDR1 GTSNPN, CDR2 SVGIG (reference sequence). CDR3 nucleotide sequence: TGTGCCTGGAGTGTACAGGGCACAGCGACTGAAGCTTTCTTT. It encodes CAWSVQGTATEAFF.

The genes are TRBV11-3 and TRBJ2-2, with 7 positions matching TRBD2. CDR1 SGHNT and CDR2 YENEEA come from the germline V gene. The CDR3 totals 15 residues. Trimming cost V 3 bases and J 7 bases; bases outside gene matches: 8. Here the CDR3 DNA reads TGTGCCAGCAGCTTGCGAGCGGGGCCGAGCGGGGAGCTGTTTTTT. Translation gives CASSLRAGPSGELFF.